Given below is one TCR beta chain in context. Its antigen is not identified. Germline trimming cut 4 bases from V and 4 bases from J; bases unmatched to any gene: 14. Germline-derived CDR1 and CDR2 are SGHNT and YYREEE (reference sequence). The CDR3 consists of 16 residues. Here immunoSEQ multiplex PCR was the method, and the copy in TCRdb shows in-frame clones only, minus some. This sample has under 750,000 clones, with approximately 77% found just once. This record comes from a study of shared clonotypes between healthy human individuals. Study-level points and caveats: Generally, naive subsets came out with larger estimated richness than memory subsets.

This receptor was obtained from a woman in her twenties or thirties in good health. The specimen was memory CD4+ T cells sorted from blood. The subset denotes: CD45RA-negative fraction. The chain joins TRBV5-4 to TRBJ2-7; 7 bases fit TRBD1. This CDR3 reads CASSPGQDRAPYEQYF. The CDR3 nucleotides are TGTGCCAGCAGCCCGGGGCAAGACAGGGCACCGTACGAGCAGTACTTC.